The clone carrying this T cell receptor (beta chain) occurred many times. Its specificity is not known. This sample is drawn from a study of T cells in Graves' hyperthyroidism and ophthalmopathy. Study results and limitations: For ophthalmopathy, model prediction preceded onset by a median around six months.

What was amplified from RNA transcripts were TCR beta CDR3 regions. Initially, a first-round RT-PCR of the TCR CDR3 employed the HTBI primer set. TCRdb re-called the multiplex PCR reads through MiXCR, storing one row per CDR3 protein. The top ten hold roughly a third of the sample, which has almost 250,000 distinct CDR3 sequences, roughly a quarter seen once. The CDR3 has 13 amino acids. Germline V gene data show CDR1 as MDHEN and CDR2 as SYDVKM. With 6 bases removed from V and 0 bases from J, the gap between germline ends came to 8 bases. The receptor's source is a woman aged 40 to 49 with Graves' ophthalmopathy. V usage is TRBV28 and J usage is TRBJ1-1; the D is unclear. Sequencing was performed on blood. The CDR3 loop reads CASSGPLNTEAFF. CDR3 coding DNA: TGTGCCAGCAGCGGGCCACTGAACACTGAAGCTTTCTTT.